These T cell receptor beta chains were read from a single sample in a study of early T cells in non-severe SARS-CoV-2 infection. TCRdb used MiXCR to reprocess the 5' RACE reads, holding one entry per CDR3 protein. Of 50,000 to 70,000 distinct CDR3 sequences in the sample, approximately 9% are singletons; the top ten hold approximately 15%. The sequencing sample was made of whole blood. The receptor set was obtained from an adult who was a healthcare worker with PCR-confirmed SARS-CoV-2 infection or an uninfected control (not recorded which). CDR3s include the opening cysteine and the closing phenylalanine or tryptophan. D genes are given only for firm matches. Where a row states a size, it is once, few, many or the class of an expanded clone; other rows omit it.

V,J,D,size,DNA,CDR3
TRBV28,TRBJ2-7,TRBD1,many,TGTGCCAGCAGTTCCCCGACAGGGTACTACGAGCAGTACTTC,CASSSPTGYYEQYF
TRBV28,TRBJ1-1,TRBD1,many,TGTGCCAGCATCCTACGGACAGGGAACACTGAAGCTTTCTTT,CASILRTGNTEAFF
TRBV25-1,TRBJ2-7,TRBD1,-,TGTGCCAGCAGTGAACCCGGGACAGGGGTCGAGCAGTACTTC,CASSEPGTGVEQYF
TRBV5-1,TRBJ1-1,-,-,TGCGCCAGCAGCTCAGACAGTGAAGCTTTCTTT,CASSSDSEAFF
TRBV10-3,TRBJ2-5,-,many,TGTGCCATCAGGGGGAGAGGGAGCAACCAAGAGACCCAGTACTTC,CAIRGRGSNQETQYF
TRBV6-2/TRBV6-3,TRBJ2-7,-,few,TGTGCCAGCACCCAGCCCCCCCGGGACGAGCAGTACTTC,CASTQPPRDEQYF
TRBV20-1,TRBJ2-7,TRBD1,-,TGCAGTGCTAGACCCCTCACAGGGGGCCTCTCCTACGAGCAGTACTTC,CSARPLTGGLSYEQYF
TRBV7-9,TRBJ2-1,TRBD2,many,TGTGCCAGCAGCAACCGACTAGCTCGGGGCCACAATGAGCAGTTCTTC,CASSNRLARGHNEQFF
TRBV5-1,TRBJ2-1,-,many,TGCGCCAGCAGCTTAATTCGTGATATTGGCGGTGAGCAGTTCTTC,CASSLIRDIGGEQFF
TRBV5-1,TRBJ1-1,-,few,TGCGCCAGCAGCTTGGGGGGCACAAACACTGAAGCTTTCTTT,CASSLGGTNTEAFF
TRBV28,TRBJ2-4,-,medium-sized,TGTGCCAGCCAGCAGAGGAACATTCAGTACTTC,CASQQRNIQYF
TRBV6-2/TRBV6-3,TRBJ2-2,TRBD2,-,TGTGCCAGCAGTTACATCCCTAGCGGGAGGACCGGGGAGCTGTTTTTT,CASSYIPSGRTGELFF
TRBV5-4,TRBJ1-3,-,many,TGTGCCATCCAGCCCCTACAGGGCTCTGGAAACACCATATATTTT,CAIQPLQGSGNTIYF
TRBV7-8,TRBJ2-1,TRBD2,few,TGTGCCAGCATCGTCGGGAGGGTCGCATACAATGAGCAGTTCTTC,CASIVGRVAYNEQFF
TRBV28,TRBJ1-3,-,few,TGTGCCAGCAGTTTACACAGAAGAAACACCATATATTTT,CASSLHRRNTIYF
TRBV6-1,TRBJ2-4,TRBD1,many,TGTGCCGGCGCTGAGTCCGGGACAGAAAACATTCAGTACTTC,CAGAESGTENIQYF
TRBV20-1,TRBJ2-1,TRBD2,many,TGCAGTGCTAGACCTATAGCGGGAACATACAATGAGCAGTTCTTC,CSARPIAGTYNEQFF
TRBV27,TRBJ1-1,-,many,TGTGCCAGCAGTTTGGCAGGGAGCACTGAAGCTTTCTTT,CASSLAGSTEAFF
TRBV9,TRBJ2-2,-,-,TGTGCCAGCAGCGTAGAACTCCCTCCCGGGGAGCTGTTTTTT,CASSVELPPGELFF
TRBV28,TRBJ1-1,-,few,TGTGCCAGCAGTTTTGCGTCGGTAAACACTGAAGCTTTCTTT,CASSFASVNTEAFF
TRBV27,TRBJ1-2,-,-,TGTGCCAGCAGTTTCACAGGGACTAACTATGGCTACACCTTC,CASSFTGTNYGYTF
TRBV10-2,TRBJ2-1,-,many,TGCGCCAGCAGTGAGTCGGTTCTGCGAGAATACAATGAGCAGTTCTTC,CASSESVLREYNEQFF
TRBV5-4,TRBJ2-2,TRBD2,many,TGTGCCAGCACGCAAGGGGGGACTAGCGGGAGAACCGGGGAGCTGTTTTTT,CASTQGGTSGRTGELFF
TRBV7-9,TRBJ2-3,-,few,TGTGCCAGCAGTCCAGAGGGGGATACGCAGTATTTT,CASSPEGDTQYF
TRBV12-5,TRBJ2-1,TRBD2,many,TGTGCTAGTGGTCTGGGGACTAGCGGGCTGAATGAGCAGTTCTTC,CASGLGTSGLNEQFF
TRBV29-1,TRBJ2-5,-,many,TGCAGCGTTGAAGGGTGGGCCCAAGAGACCCAGTACTTC,CSVEGWAQETQYF
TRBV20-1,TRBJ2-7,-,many,TGCAGTGCTAGACCTAGCGTAGCCTACGAGCAGTACTTC,CSARPSVAYEQYF
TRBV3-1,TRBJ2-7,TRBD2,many,TGTGCCAGCAGCCGGGTACTAGCGGACTTCTACGAGCAGTACTTC,CASSRVLADFYEQYF
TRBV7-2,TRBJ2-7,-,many,TGTGCCAGCAGGGGTGGATTCGATAGCGAGCAGTACTTC,CASRGGFDSEQYF
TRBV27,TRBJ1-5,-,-,TGTGCCAGCAGTTTTTATAATCAGCCCCAGCATTTT,CASSFYNQPQHF
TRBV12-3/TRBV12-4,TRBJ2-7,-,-,TGTGCCAGCATCAACCCCGAGAGCGGCGGCCGGCAGTACTTC,CASINPESGGRQYF
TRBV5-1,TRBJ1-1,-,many,TGCGCCAGCAGCTCCACAGGAGCAGATGAAGCTTTCTTT,CASSSTGADEAFF
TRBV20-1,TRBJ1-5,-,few,TGCAGTGCTATCCATGGAGACAATCAGCCCCAGCATTTT,CSAIHGDNQPQHF
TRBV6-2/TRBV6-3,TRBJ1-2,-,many,TGTGCCGGGAGCAGGACAGTTCAACGGGGCTACACCTTC,CAGSRTVQRGYTF
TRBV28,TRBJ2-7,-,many,TGTGCCAGCGCGGCCCCCCGAGTGGAGCAGTACTTC,CASAAPRVEQYF
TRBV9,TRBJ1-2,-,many,TGTGCCAGCAGCGTGAAATGGACGGATTCCGTCTATGGCTACACCTTC,CASSVKWTDSVYGYTF
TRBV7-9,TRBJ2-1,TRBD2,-,TGTGCCAGCAGCGACGGGGCGGGAGGGCCCTACAATGAGCAGTTCTTC,CASSDGAGGPYNEQFF